What follows are 5 T cell receptor beta chains derived from one specimen sequenced in a study of OX40 agonist ivuxolimab in advanced cancers. The library relied on the immunoSEQ multiplex PCR assay. TCRdb holds this immuneACCESS table with in-frame rearrangements only. Some clones are missing; in checked studies, unresolved V genes explain under half, and the rest has no known cause. This sample is represented by about 69,000 clones; around 87% of them were singletons. The top ten clones comprise about 10% of the sample. The specimen was CD4+ or CD8+ T cells sorted from blood, collected in a trial of the OX40 agonist ivuxolimab. The receptors originated from an adult with an advanced solid tumor such as melanoma, head and neck, liver or kidney cancer.

This chain uses TRBV28 with TRBJ2-2, with D maybe TRBD2 (5 bases). The germline CDR1 and CDR2 sequences are MDHEN and SYDVKM. Trimming removed 7 bases at V and 8 bases at J, with 17 bases between. This CDR3 region has 14 residues. For the CDR3, the DNA is TGTGCCAGCACCCCCCGGACTCCTGGGGGGGAGCTGTTTTTT. Its translation is CASTPRTPGGELFF.

The V call is TRBV7-2, the J call TRBJ2-3, with 8 bases aligning to TRBD1. Germline V gene sequence: CDR1 SGHTA, CDR2 FQGNSA. CDR3 length: 15 residues. V lost 4 bases to trimming and J lost 2 bases; unmatched junction nucleotides: 5. CDR3 DNA sequence: TGTGCCAGCAGCTCCGACAGGGGTTTCACAGATACGCAGTATTTT. Residues: CASSSDRGFTDTQYF.

The rearrangement links TRBV5-1 to TRBJ2-5; possibly TRBD2 for D (5 bases). Germline V gene data show CDR1 as SGHRS and CDR2 as YFSETQ. CDR3 length equals 14 residues. V gave up 7 bases and J gave up 2 bases, with 15 bases separating them. The CDR3 DNA reads as TGCGCCAGCTCCCCCTTGACTACACAAGAGACCCAGTACTTC. It yields the protein CASSPLTTQETQYF.

V and J are TRBV7-9 and TRBJ2-7; the D is unclear. The CDR3 has 11 residues. Germline V gene sequence: CDR1 SEHNR, CDR2 FQNEAQ (reference sequence). The germline V and J ends were trimmed by 1 base and 7 bases, with 5 bases remaining between them. The CDR3 sequence is CASSLGVEQYF. CDR3 nucleotide sequence: TGTGCCAGCAGCTTAGGGGTAGAGCAGTACTTC. Filled out from reference TRBV7-9 and TRBJ2-7, the complete variable domain reads DTGVSQNPRHKITKRGQNVTFRCDPISEHNRLYWYRQTLGQGPEFLTYFQNEAQLEKSRLLSDRFSAERPKGSFSTLEIQRTEQGDSAMYLCASSLGVEQYFGPGTRLTVT.

This chain joins TRBV7-8 and TRBJ2-3, with 10 bases identical to TRBD2. With V trimmed by 0 bases and J by 4 bases, 10 bases remained unmatched. The CDR3 is made up of 18 amino acids. Germline assignment: CDR1 SGHVS and CDR2 FQNEAQ. The CDR3 DNA follows: TGTGCCAGCAGCTTAGCGCGTCTGGGACTAGCGATTTCAGATACGCAGTATTTT. It translates to CASSLARLGLAISDTQYF.